Listed below are T cell receptor beta chains from one sample, sequenced in a study of T cell repertoires in cytomegalovirus infection. These receptors have no known antigen. TCRdb used MiXCR to reprocess the reads, holding one entry per CDR3 protein. The table shows under 850,000 distinct CDR3 sequences, with around 35% occurring only once. The input for sequencing was cultured PBMCs, taken from culture after CMV antigen stimulation. The receptors originated from a human donor in good health (CMV status not recorded). Some clones in this sample may be carry-over from other donors' samples. Each CDR3 is given with its conserved first and last residue. D genes are given only for firm matches. Size tells how often a clone was seen (once, few, many) or the class of an expanded clone, and some rows leave it out.

D gene: TRBD2
clone size: NA
J gene: TRBJ2-5
V gene: TRBV7-6
CDR3 protein: CASSFGLGKRGGIPETQYF
CDR3 DNA: TGTGCCAGCAGCTTCGGACTTGGGAAGCGGGGAGGTATCCCAGAGACCCAGTACTTC

D gene: TRBD1
clone size: NA
J gene: TRBJ2-6
V gene: TRBV7-2
CDR3 protein: CASIRTGLSGANVLTF
CDR3 DNA: TGTGCCAGCATCCGGACAGGCCTCTCTGGGGCCAACGTCCTGACTTTC

D gene: NA
clone size: few
J gene: TRBJ1-6
V gene: TRBV6-5
CDR3 protein: CASRQAATVYNSPLHF
CDR3 DNA: TGTGCCAGCAGGCAGGCCGCCACGGTATATAATTCACCCCTCCACTTT

D gene: TRBD2
clone size: few
J gene: TRBJ2-3
V gene: TRBV6-2/TRBV6-3
CDR3 protein: CASTPSGSDTQYF
CDR3 DNA: TGTGCCAGCACTCCTAGCGGTTCAGATACGCAGTATTTT

D gene: NA
clone size: many
J gene: TRBJ2-5
V gene: TRBV7-2
CDR3 protein: CASSVLGGETQYF
CDR3 DNA: TGTGCCAGCTCAGTTTTGGGTGGTGAGACCCAGTACTTC

D gene: NA
clone size: NA
J gene: TRBJ1-5
V gene: TRBV20-1
CDR3 protein: CSAGGHPGQPQHF
CDR3 DNA: TGCAGTGCCGGGGGGCATCCTGGGCAGCCCCAGCATTTT

D gene: NA
clone size: few
J gene: TRBJ1-1
V gene: TRBV7-9
CDR3 protein: CASSLDSGGTEAFF
CDR3 DNA: TGTGCCAGCAGCTTAGACTCGGGGGGCACTGAAGCTTTCTTT

D gene: NA
clone size: once
J gene: TRBJ2-2
V gene: TRBV2
CDR3 protein: CASSEPRENTGELFF
CDR3 DNA: TGTGCCAGCAGTGAACCCAGGGAGAACACCGGGGAGCTGTTTTTT

D gene: NA
clone size: NA
J gene: TRBJ1-4
V gene: TRBV12-3/TRBV12-4
CDR3 protein: CASSRSGSEKLFF
CDR3 DNA: TGTGCCAGCAGTCGGTCGGGTTCTGAAAAACTGTTTTTT

D gene: NA
clone size: NA
J gene: TRBJ2-3
V gene: TRBV20-1
CDR3 protein: CSAIDQVADTQYF
CDR3 DNA: TGCAGTGCTATTGACCAGGTGGCAGATACGCAGTATTTT

D gene: TRBD1
clone size: NA
J gene: TRBJ1-5
V gene: TRBV20-1
CDR3 protein: CSAHPRDRDNSNQPQHF
CDR3 DNA: TGCAGTGCCCACCCCCGGGACAGGGACAATAGCAATCAGCCCCAGCATTTT

D gene: NA
clone size: few
J gene: TRBJ2-3
V gene: TRBV19
CDR3 protein: CASSHGGTDTQYF
CDR3 DNA: TGTGCCAGTAGTCATGGGGGCACAGATACGCAGTATTTT

D gene: TRBD2
clone size: NA
J gene: TRBJ2-3
V gene: TRBV10-3
CDR3 protein: CAIAREGMDTQYF
CDR3 DNA: TGTGCCATCGCCAGGGAGGGTATGGATACGCAGTATTTT

D gene: TRBD1
clone size: NA
J gene: TRBJ1-1
V gene: TRBV19
CDR3 protein: CASSNRGRTEAFF
CDR3 DNA: TGTGCCAGTAGTAACAGGGGGAGGACTGAAGCTTTCTTT

D gene: NA
clone size: few
J gene: TRBJ1-4
V gene: TRBV12-3/TRBV12-4
CDR3 protein: CASNSRLNEKLFF
CDR3 DNA: TGTGCCAGCAATTCGCGGCTGAATGAAAAACTGTTTTTT

D gene: TRBD2
clone size: NA
J gene: TRBJ2-7
V gene: TRBV20-1
CDR3 protein: CSARESGLANEQYF
CDR3 DNA: TGCAGTGCTAGAGAGTCGGGACTAGCGAATGAGCAGTACTTC

D gene: TRBD1
clone size: NA
J gene: TRBJ2-1
V gene: TRBV12-3/TRBV12-4
CDR3 protein: CASSYRRQGNNEQFF
CDR3 DNA: TGTGCCAGCAGTTATAGGCGACAGGGTAACAATGAGCAGTTCTTC

D gene: TRBD2
clone size: NA
J gene: TRBJ2-7
V gene: TRBV7-2
CDR3 protein: CASSPRAGGPYEQYF
CDR3 DNA: TGTGCCAGCAGCCCGAGAGCGGGAGGGCCCTACGAGCAGTACTTC

D gene: NA
clone size: NA
J gene: TRBJ1-2
V gene: TRBV6-1
CDR3 protein: CASTIDGYLGYTF
CDR3 DNA: TGTGCCAGCACCATTGACGGATACTTGGGCTACACCTTC

D gene: TRBD2
clone size: many
J gene: TRBJ2-1
V gene: TRBV7-2
CDR3 protein: CASSLGGAAGGSYNEQFF
CDR3 DNA: TGTGCCAGCAGCTTAGGAGGCGCCGCGGGAGGGAGCTACAATGAGCAGTTCTTC

D gene: TRBD1
clone size: few
J gene: TRBJ2-5
V gene: TRBV6-1
CDR3 protein: CASTTGQGAFQETQYF
CDR3 DNA: TGTGCCAGCACCACAGGACAGGGGGCATTCCAAGAGACCCAGTACTTC

D gene: NA
clone size: NA
J gene: TRBJ2-5
V gene: TRBV2
CDR3 protein: CASSESSDETQYF
CDR3 DNA: TGTGCCAGCAGTGAGTCTAGCGATGAGACCCAGTACTTC

D gene: TRBD1
clone size: NA
J gene: TRBJ2-1
V gene: TRBV27
CDR3 protein: CASSPRGTGLYNEQFF
CDR3 DNA: TGTGCCAGCAGTCCGCGGGGGACAGGGTTATACAATGAGCAGTTCTTC

D gene: TRBD2
clone size: once
J gene: TRBJ2-1
V gene: TRBV7-2
CDR3 protein: CASSVTGGRVWEQFF
CDR3 DNA: TGTGCCAGCAGCGTCACGGGGGGGCGGGTCTGGGAGCAGTTCTTC

D gene: NA
clone size: NA
J gene: TRBJ2-2
V gene: TRBV20-1
CDR3 protein: CSGGANTGELFF
CDR3 DNA: TGCAGCGGGGGCGCGAACACCGGGGAGCTGTTTTTT

D gene: NA
clone size: few
J gene: TRBJ2-2
V gene: TRBV20-1
CDR3 protein: CSARVLWGEGTGELFF
CDR3 DNA: TGCAGTGCTAGAGTTTTGTGGGGGGAAGGCACCGGGGAGCTGTTTTTT

D gene: NA
clone size: many
J gene: TRBJ2-3
V gene: TRBV20-1
CDR3 protein: CSAREGPTDTQYF
CDR3 DNA: TGCAGTGCTAGGGAGGGGCCCACAGATACGCAGTATTTT

D gene: TRBD2
clone size: NA
J gene: TRBJ2-7
V gene: TRBV6-2/TRBV6-3
CDR3 protein: CASSPRGSGRAGYEQYF
CDR3 DNA: TGTGCCAGCAGTCCCCGGGGTAGCGGGAGAGCCGGGTACGAGCAGTACTTC

D gene: TRBD1
clone size: NA
J gene: TRBJ1-2
V gene: TRBV18
CDR3 protein: CASTPGQGEGYTF
CDR3 DNA: TGTGCCAGCACGCCGGGACAGGGAGAAGGCTACACCTTC

D gene: NA
clone size: NA
J gene: TRBJ2-7
V gene: TRBV5-6
CDR3 protein: CASSPPGGRSGGEQYF
CDR3 DNA: TGTGCCAGCAGCCCCCCCGGTGGACGCAGCGGCGGCGAGCAGTACTTC

D gene: TRBD1
clone size: NA
J gene: TRBJ1-5
V gene: TRBV23-1
CDR3 protein: CASSQSTLRTGVWQPQHF
CDR3 DNA: TGCGCCAGCAGTCAATCGACCCTGAGGACAGGGGTGTGGCAGCCCCAGCATTTT

D gene: TRBD2
clone size: few
J gene: TRBJ2-7
V gene: TRBV7-9
CDR3 protein: CASSQTSSEQYF
CDR3 DNA: TGTGCCAGCAGCCAGACTAGCTCCGAGCAGTACTTC

D gene: TRBD2
clone size: NA
J gene: TRBJ2-1
V gene: TRBV7-6
CDR3 protein: CAGSLRAGSSYNEQFF
CDR3 DNA: TGTGCCGGCAGCTTAAGAGCGGGGAGCTCCTACAATGAGCAGTTCTTC

D gene: NA
clone size: NA
J gene: TRBJ2-3
V gene: TRBV20-1
CDR3 protein: CSAEFTTDTQYF
CDR3 DNA: TGCAGTGCCGAGTTCACTACAGATACGCAGTATTTT

D gene: TRBD1
clone size: NA
J gene: TRBJ2-3
V gene: TRBV6-8
CDR3 protein: CASSYGTADTQYF
CDR3 DNA: TGTGCCAGCAGTTATGGGACAGCAGATACGCAGTATTTT

D gene: TRBD1
clone size: NA
J gene: TRBJ1-5
V gene: TRBV28
CDR3 protein: CASTTGTGGNQPQHF
CDR3 DNA: TGTGCCAGCACCACCGGGACAGGGGGCAATCAGCCCCAGCATTTT

D gene: TRBD2
clone size: NA
J gene: TRBJ2-3
V gene: TRBV5-4
CDR3 protein: CASSQFTGLAGTDTQYF
CDR3 DNA: TGTGCCAGCAGCCAATTCACTGGACTAGCGGGGACAGATACGCAGTATTTT

D gene: TRBD1
clone size: once
J gene: TRBJ2-3
V gene: TRBV19
CDR3 protein: CATIDRVEDTQYF
CDR3 DNA: TGTGCCACCATCGACAGGGTGGAAGATACGCAGTATTTT